These 32 T cell receptor beta chains share one sample of origin, sequenced in a study of CD8 T cells in ankylosing spondylitis. Study-level results: Among TCR beta sequences, a motif of under ten highly homologous variants appeared characteristic of ankylosing spondylitis blood.

For these receptors, no antigen is known. MiXCR, applied by TCRdb to the 5' RACE reads, yields one record per CDR3 protein. The repertoire holds approximately 550,000 distinct CDR3 sequences, 12% seen once, with approximately 6.3% in the top ten. The sequencing input was blood, either unsorted or a sorted T cell fraction (not recorded which). The source is a male donor with ankylosing spondylitis.

This chain joins TRBV7-2 and TRBJ1-3; D is unresolved. The ends were cut back, 1 base at V and 5 bases at J, with 6 bases in the middle. The CDR3 length is 13 residues. CDR1 SGHTA and CDR2 FQGNSA come from the germline V gene. CDR3 residues: CASSLDRRNTIYF. The CDR3 region has the DNA TGTGCCAGCAGCTTAGATAGGAGAAACACCATATATTTT.

This chain uses TRBV24-1 with TRBJ2-1, with D perhaps given as TRBD1 or TRBD2 (5 bases each). Germline loops: CDR1 KGHDR, CDR2 SFDVKD. This CDR3 is built from 19 residues. V was cut by 1 base and J by 0 bases, with 18 bases left in between. CDR3 residues: CATSDLSAGLGSSYNEQFF. CDR3 coding DNA: TGTGCCACCAGTGATTTATCGGCAGGGCTGGGGAGCTCCTACAATGAGCAGTTCTTC.

This clonotype showed up many times. The chain joins TRBV20-1 to TRBJ2-5; D possibly corresponds to TRBD2 (7 bases). The germline gives CDR1 DFQATT, CDR2 SNEGSKA (reference sequence). This CDR3 comprises 15 residues. Trimming took off 6 bases at V and 5 bases at J, with 22 bases between the two ends. The CDR3 here is CSAHSMGKGGETQYF. As DNA, the CDR3 is TGCAGTGCGCATTCAATGGGGAAGGGGGGGGAGACCCAGTACTTC.

CDR3 amino acids: CASSFGTGGLNEQFF. The DNA for the CDR3 is TGTGCCAGCAGCTTTGGAACGGGAGGTTTGAATGAGCAGTTCTTC. The chain carries TRBV11-1 and TRBJ2-1, with 7 bases that match TRBD2. Germline V gives CDR1 SGHAT, CDR2 FQDESV (reference sequence). This CDR3 has 15 residues. After removal of 3 bases from V and 7 bases from J, the junction contained 9 bases not matched to a gene.

This clonotype was observed many times. The V gene is TRBV12-3 or TRBV12-4, the J gene TRBJ2-1, with D maybe TRBD1 (6 bases). The CDR3 loop spans 16 amino acids. The germline V and J ends were trimmed by 4 bases and 0 bases, with 13 bases remaining between them. CDR3 DNA sequence: TGTGCCAGCAGTTATCCAGGGGTAAGCTCCTACAATGAGCAGTTCTTC. It specifies CASSYPGVSSYNEQFF.

J is TRBJ2-3 and V is TRBV6-4; D is perhaps TRBD2 (6 bases). V was pared by 2 bases and J by 0 bases, with 12 bases between. There are 16 residues in the CDR3. Germline V gene sequence: CDR1 MRHNA, CDR2 SNTAGT. CDR3 in amino acids: CASSDEAGSSTDTQYF. CDR3 coding DNA: TGTGCCAGCAGTGACGAGGCGGGATCTAGCACAGATACGCAGTATTTT.

This clonotype was detected ten times or more. The chain uses TRBV7-8 and TRBJ2-1; TRBD1 or TRBD2 may be the D gene (5 bases each). CDR3 length: 15 residues. Germline V CDR1 and CDR2: SGHVS, FQNEAQ. V was pared by 6 bases and J by 6 bases, with 18 bases between. CDR3 nucleotide sequence: TGTGCCAGCAGTCCGTCAGGGAGCCGCCCCAATGAGCAGTTCTTC. This translates into CASSPSGSRPNEQFF. The full variable domain, with the rest looked up from reference TRBV7-8 and TRBJ2-1, is GAGVSQSPRYKVAKRGQDVALRCDPISGHVSLFWYQQALGQGPEFLTYFQNEAQLDKSGLPSDRFFAERPEGSVSTLKIQRTQQEDSAVYLCASSPSGSRPNEQFFGPGTRLTVL.

The CDR3 sequence is CASSERYGQALHF. CDR3 sequence (DNA): TGTGCCAGCAGTGAACGGTACGGTCAAGCCCTCCACTTT. The chain has TRBV6-1 and TRBJ1-6; D gene unclear. Trimming stripped 2 bases from V and 14 bases from J, with 13 bases between. In germline, CDR1 is MNHNS, CDR2 SASEGT. The CDR3 consists of 13 residues.

The J gene is TRBJ2-2, the V gene TRBV24-1; 8 nucleotides match TRBD2. The CDR3 sequence is 13 residues long. Germline lookup yields CDR1 KGHDR and CDR2 SFDVKD. V lost 8 bases and J lost 4; bases outside the gene matches: 2. The CDR3 loop reads CATTTSGTGELFF. CDR3 coding DNA: TGTGCCACCACTACTAGCGGCACCGGGGAGCTGTTTTTT.

J is TRBJ1-6 and V is TRBV7-2; TRBD1 agrees at 7 bases. The CDR3 is 14 amino acids. The germline V gene encodes CDR1 SGHTA and CDR2 FQGNSA. J was trimmed by 10 bases and V by 4 bases; bases with no gene match: 7. CDR3 protein: CASSYNRGGSPLHF. CDR3 nucleotides: TGTGCCAGCAGCTATAACAGGGGTGGGTCACCCCTCCACTTT.

J is TRBJ2-6 and V is TRBV18; D gene unclear. Germline lookup yields CDR1 KGHSH and CDR2 LQKENI. The CDR3 loop spans 16 amino acids. The germline V and J ends were trimmed by 2 bases and 0 bases, with 8 bases remaining between them. The CDR3 DNA follows: TGTGCCAGCTCACCAGATACAGCCTCTGGGGCCAACGTCCTGACTTTC. Residues: CASSPDTASGANVLTF. Complete variable domain (other parts from reference TRBV18 and TRBJ2-6): NAGVMQNPRHLVRRRGQEARLRCSPMKGHSHVYWYRQLPEEGLKFMVYLQKENIIDESGMPKERFSAEFPKEGPSILRIQQVVRGDSAAYFCASSPDTASGANVLTFGAGSRLTVL.

This clonotype appeared many times. The rearrangement joins TRBV6-2 or TRBV6-3 to TRBJ2-7; TRBD2 agrees at 11 bases. The CDR3 spans 14 residues. Unmatched junction bases numbered 9, after V lost 8 bases and J lost 6 bases. Looked up from germline, CDR1 is MNHEY and CDR2 is SVGEGT. CDR3 loop: CASVSLAGDFEQYF. The CDR3 DNA reads TGTGCCAGCGTCTCACTAGCGGGAGATTTCGAGCAGTACTTC.

This clonotype has just a few counts. J is TRBJ2-7 and V is TRBV11-2; 8 bases are shared with TRBD1. Germline CDR1 SGHAT, CDR2 FQNNGV. This CDR3 comprises 14 residues. V was pared by 5 bases and J by 6 bases, with 9 bases of the junction left unmatched. The chain's CDR3 is CASSPTGATSEQYF. CDR3 sequence (DNA): TGTGCCAGCAGCCCGACAGGGGCTACGAGCGAGCAGTACTTC.

J is TRBJ1-6 and V is TRBV4-2; tentative D call: TRBD1 (5 bases). Germline V gives CDR1 LGHNA, CDR2 YNFKEQ. The CDR3 has 16 residues. With 0 bases removed from V and 5 bases from J, the gap between germline ends came to 11 bases. The CDR3 bases are TGTGCCAGCAGCCAAGATCCGACAGTCAATAATTCACCCCTCCACTTT. It codes for CASSQDPTVNNSPLHF.

Only a few counts were recorded for this clonotype. The chain has TRBV6-5 and TRBJ2-3; 8 bases line up with TRBD1. After removal of 4 bases from V and 1 base from J, the junction contained 7 bases not matched to a gene. This CDR3 has 16 amino acids. Germline CDR1 MNHEY, CDR2 SVGAGI. The chain's CDR3 is CASSSHWGQGTDTQYF. For the CDR3, the DNA is TGTGCCAGCAGTTCCCATTGGGGACAGGGCACAGATACGCAGTATTTT.

The V and J genes are TRBV5-1 and TRBJ1-2; 9 bases agree with TRBD1. In germline, CDR1 is SGHRS, CDR2 YFSETQ. Trimming at V came to 2 bases and at J to 7 bases, leaving 9 bases not matched to a gene. This CDR3 has 15 residues. CDR3 loop: CASSLNTQGAGGYTF. The CDR3 bases are TGCGCCAGCAGCTTAAATACACAGGGGGCCGGTGGCTACACCTTC.

The rearrangement uses TRBV6-1 and TRBJ1-2, with TRBD1 identical over 11 bases. Germline V lookup: CDR1 MNHNS, CDR2 SASEGT. The CDR3 length is 16 residues. Unmatched junction bases numbered 13, after V lost 10 bases and J lost 3 bases. CDR3 amino acids: CATSGQGAEAYYGYTF. The CDR3 DNA is TGTGCCACCTCCGGACAGGGGGCTGAGGCCTACTATGGCTACACCTTC.

This clonotype was seen more than once but under ten times. This chain links TRBV12-3 or TRBV12-4 with TRBJ2-5, with D possibly being TRBD2 (5 bases). The CDR3 loop spans 13 amino acids. The germline V and J ends were trimmed by 2 bases and 4 bases, with 8 bases remaining between them. CDR3 residues: CASSLQEAETQYF. The CDR3, as DNA: TGTGCCAGCAGTTTACAGGAGGCAGAGACCCAGTACTTC.

This clonotype was observed many times. The V and J genes are TRBV12-3 or TRBV12-4 and TRBJ1-4, with unresolved D. Between the trimmed V and J ends, which lost 4 bases and 4 bases, there was a span of 13 bases. CDR3 size: 15 residues. CDR3 bases: TGTGCCAGCAGTTCACCGGGCCGAATTAATGAAAAACTGTTTTTT. Protein: CASSSPGRINEKLFF.

The rearrangement links TRBV20-1 to TRBJ1-5, with D tentatively TRBD1 (5 bases). V lost 1 base to trimming and J lost 1 base, with 8 bases between them. Germline V gene lookup returns CDR1 DFQATT and CDR2 SNEGSKA (reference sequence). This CDR3 has 14 amino acids. The CDR3 region is CSARVWGSNQPQHF. CDR3 nucleotide sequence: TGCAGTGCTAGAGTCTGGGGGAGCAATCAGCCCCAGCATTTT.

In this sample, this clonotype turned up a few times. The genes are TRBV5-6 and TRBJ2-2; TRBD2 might be the D (6 bases). The CDR3 covers 15 residues. The germline gives CDR1 SGHDT, CDR2 YYEEEE. Trimming cost V 1 base and J 3 bases, with 10 bases left between them. The CDR3 region has the DNA TGTGCCAGCAGCTTGATCCAGCGGGACACCGGGGAGCTGTTTTTT. The encoded protein is CASSLIQRDTGELFF.

This clonotype was detected ten times or more. The V gene is TRBV5-1, the J gene TRBJ2-2; D unresolved. The germline V and J ends were trimmed by 0 bases and 2 bases, with 2 bases remaining between them. The CDR3 contains 13 residues. Germline V CDR1 and CDR2: SGHRS, YFSETQ. The CDR3 bases are TGCGCCAGCAGCTTGGGAAACACCGGGGAGCTGTTTTTT. Its translation is CASSLGNTGELFF.

This clonotype was found many times. The chain has TRBV24-1 and TRBJ2-1; TRBD2 matches at 8 bases. V trimming: 0 bases; J trimming: 8 bases; junction bases outside the gene matches: 8. Germline V gives CDR1 KGHDR, CDR2 SFDVKD. The CDR3 extends over 16 amino acids. The CDR3 coding sequence is TGTGCCACCAGTGATTTGCTAAGCGGGAGTGGCGATGAGCAGTTCTTC. This translates into CATSDLLSGSGDEQFF.

CDR3 residues: CSVKQGLNEKLFF. The CDR3 region has the DNA TGCAGCGTCAAACAGGGCCTTAATGAAAAACTGTTTTTT. The chain couples TRBV29-1 to TRBJ1-4, with D possibly being TRBD1 (6 bases). Trimming cost V 6 bases and J 4 bases, with 12 bases left between them. From germline, CDR1 is SQVTM and CDR2 ANQGSEA. CDR3 size: 13 residues.

This clonotype was recorded a few times. The chain employs TRBV5-5 and TRBJ2-5; D is ambiguous. Germline CDR1 reads SGHKS; CDR2 reads YYEKEE (reference sequence). The CDR3 is made up of 14 amino acids. V was pared by 0 bases and J by 3 bases, with 9 bases between. The CDR3 protein is CASSLGSGEETQYF. CDR3 sequence (DNA): TGTGCCAGCAGCTTGGGTTCCGGAGAAGAGACCCAGTACTTC.

This clonotype was recorded a few times. The J gene is TRBJ1-6, the V gene TRBV5-1, with a possible D match to TRBD1 (5 bases). V lost 0 bases and J 7 bases, leaving 8 bases between the germline ends. The CDR3 totals 14 residues. Germline values: CDR1 SGHRS, CDR2 YFSETQ. The CDR3 spells CASSLATANSPLHF. The CDR3 DNA sequence: TGCGCCAGCAGCTTGGCGACAGCCAATTCACCCCTCCACTTT.

The rearrangement joins TRBV24-1 to TRBJ2-1; D is ambiguous. The CDR3 is 11 amino acids. Trimming took 6 bases from V and 7 from J, leaving 6 bases between them. Germline CDR1 reads KGHDR; CDR2 reads SFDVKD. CDR3 DNA: TGTGCCACCAGTATTCGAAATGAGCAGTTCTTC. Protein: CATSIRNEQFF.

This clonotype has just a few counts. This chain joins TRBV5-1 and TRBJ2-2; perhaps TRBD2 as D (6 bases). CDR1 and CDR2 from the germline V gene are SGHRS and YFSETQ. Trimming cost V 5 bases and J 6 bases, with 14 bases left between them. There are 14 residues in the CDR3. The CDR3 DNA reads as TGCGCCAGCAGAACAAGAGGGGAGGCCGGGGAGCTGTTTTTT. Its protein product is CASRTRGEAGELFF.

The CDR3 DNA sequence: TGTGCCAGCAGTTACTCGAGTGCGGACACCCTCCTCCGGCAGCAGTACTTC. It specifies CASSYSSADTLLRQQYF. This chain links TRBV6-2 or TRBV6-3 with TRBJ2-7; D perhaps matches TRBD1 (5 bases). Trimming removed 0 bases at V and 8 bases at J, with 23 bases between. The CDR3 loop spans 17 amino acids. Per germline, CDR1 MNHEY and CDR2 SVGEGT.

The gene calls are TRBV20-1 and TRBJ2-2; a possible D gene is TRBD1 (5 bases). Looked up from germline, CDR1 is DFQATT and CDR2 is SNEGSKA (reference sequence). The CDR3 runs 14 residues. Trimming removed 3 bases at V and 1 base at J, with 9 bases between. CDR3 nucleotides: TGCAGTGCTAGTAACAGGAGGAACACCGGGGAGCTGTTTTTT. Translated: CSASNRRNTGELFF.

The chain uses TRBV5-5 and TRBJ1-6; D remains unclear. The length of the CDR3 is 17 residues. V was pared by 4 bases and J by 4 bases, with 18 bases between. Germline V gene data show CDR1 as SGHKS and CDR2 as YYEKEE (reference sequence). DNA for the CDR3: TGTGCCAGCAGCCCCCCCCCGACATTGAGTTATAATTCACCCCTCCACTTT. This translates into CASSPPPTLSYNSPLHF.

The chain's CDR3 is CSVGVTGYQETQYF. The DNA for the CDR3 is TGCAGCGTTGGAGTGACAGGGTACCAAGAGACCCAGTACTTC. J is TRBJ2-5 and V is TRBV29-1, with 7 nucleotides matching TRBD1. Unmatched junction bases numbered 5, after V lost 4 bases and J lost 0 bases. The CDR3 consists of 14 residues. Germline V gives CDR1 SQVTM, CDR2 ANQGSEA.